This T cell receptor beta chain was observed in a study of CD8 T cells in Susac syndrome. Germline CDR1 and CDR2: SEHNR and FQNEAQ (reference sequence). This CDR3 comprises 13 residues. Between the trimmed V and J ends, which lost 2 bases and 6 bases, there was a span of 10 bases. Random hexamers were used to reverse transcribe an amount of roughly 0.5 to 1 ug RNA. A single record per CDR3 protein comes from TCRdb applying MiXCR to the immunoSEQ multiplex PCR reads. In the table there are roughly 150,000 distinct CDR3 sequences, roughly 96% of which are singletons. This receptor was taken from a human donor with Susac syndrome. The chain joins TRBV7-9 to TRBJ1-2; weak D call: TRBD1 (6 bases). Sequencing was carried out using CD4+ T cells from PBMCs. The CDR3 spells CASSLIQGNGYTF. The CDR3, as DNA: TGTGCCAGCAGCTTAATTCAGGGGAATGGCTACACCTTC.